The 19 T cell receptor beta chains below were found in one sample sequenced in a study of blood T cell repertoires in COVID-19. Using immunoSEQ multiplex PCR, the repertoire was profiled, and TCRdb retains in-frame clones only, with some absent. The repertoire holds tens of thousands of clones, with 88% as singletons. Sequences were obtained from peripheral blood. Receptors originate from a woman aged 70-85 years with acute or convalescent COVID-19.

This clone has just one count. The V gene is TRBV24-1, the J gene TRBJ2-7; 12 bases line up with TRBD2. The trim removed 5 bases at V and 6 bases at J, leaving 19 bases unmatched. The CDR3 runs to 19 residues. Germline V CDR1 and CDR2: KGHDR, SFDVKD. CDR3 bases: TGTGCCACCAGTGTCAGAGGAATCGGACTAGCGGGACTTTCCCCCGAGCAGTACGTC. It codes for CATSVRGIGLAGLSPEQYV.

This chain's CDR3 is CASSLAGTGGAGTGELFF. The CDR3 DNA follows: TGCGCCAGCAGCTTGGCCGGGACAGGGGGCGCGGGTACCGGGGAGCTGTTTTTT. The J gene is TRBJ2-2, the V gene TRBV5-1; TRBD1 agrees at 12 bases. Germline V CDR1 and CDR2: SGHRS, YFSETQ. After removal of 0 bases from V and 5 bases from J, the junction contained 8 bases not matched to a gene. The CDR3 totals 18 residues.

The CDR3 sequence: CASSSVELAFEQYV. The CDR3 DNA follows: TGTGCCAGCAGCTCCGTGGAACTAGCGTTCGAGCAGTACGTC. The rearrangement links TRBV7-9 to TRBJ2-7; 7 positions agree with TRBD2. Losses at the gene ends were 4 bases for V and 6 bases for J; bases not matched to a gene: 9. Germline V gene sequence: CDR1 SEHNR, CDR2 FQNEAQ (reference sequence). CDR3 length: 14 residues.

V is TRBV6-5 and J is TRBJ2-1; 12 nucleotides align to TRBD2. CDR1 MNHEY and CDR2 SVGAGI come from the germline V gene. V lost 4 bases to trimming and J lost 9 bases; unmatched junction nucleotides: 4. The CDR3 extends over 14 amino acids. In nucleotides, the CDR3 is TGTGCCAGCAGTTCTAGCGGGAGGGGTCCTGAGCAGTTCTTC. Protein: CASSSSGRGPEQFF.

V and J are TRBV9 and TRBJ1-1, with TRBD1 as a possible D gene (5 bases). CDR1 is SGDLS, CDR2 YYNGEE, per germline. The CDR3 is 15 residues long. V was clipped by 3 bases and J by 0 bases, with 12 bases between them. The CDR3 here is CASSAWAGLNTEAFF. The CDR3 nucleotides read TGTGCCAGCAGCGCTTGGGCAGGGCTGAACACTGAAGCTTTCTTT.

This clone is a singleton in its sample. The rearrangement links TRBV5-4 to TRBJ2-5; 12 bases agree with TRBD1. The CDR3 has 15 amino acids. Germline CDR1 SGHNT, CDR2 YYREEE (reference sequence). Trimming took 5 bases from V and 5 from J; bases not matched to a gene: 7. CDR3 loop: CASSQSGTGGETQYF. In DNA form, the CDR3 reads TGTGCCAGCAGTCAATCCGGGACAGGGGGCGAGACCCAGTACTTC. The full variable domain, with the rest looked up from reference TRBV5-4 and TRBJ2-5, is ETGVTQSPTHLIKTRGQQVTLRCSSQSGHNTVSWYQQALGQGPQFIFQYYREEENGRGNFPPRFSGLQFPNYSSELNVNALELDDSALYLCASSQSGTGGETQYFGPGTRLLVL.

The chain couples TRBV7-2 to TRBJ1-3, with no clear D. With 5 bases removed from V and 4 bases from J, the gap between germline ends came to 9 bases. Germline V gene lookup returns CDR1 SGHTA and CDR2 FQGNSA. CDR3 length: 13 residues. The DNA of the CDR3 is TGTGCCAGCAGCCCCCCGAGCGGAAACACCATATATTTT. It specifies CASSPPSGNTIYF.

The V gene is TRBV21-1, the J gene TRBJ2-7; the listed D gene, TRBD2, was not tested against the DNA. TRBV21-1 is designated a pseudogene. This CDR3 has 17 residues. The CDR3 is CASSKFFFSVKYYEQYV. CDR3 bases: TGTGCCAGCAGCAAATTCTTTTTTTCGGTCAAGTACTACGAGCAGTACGTC.

This clone came up once. The rearrangement uses TRBV18 and TRBJ1-1, with 8 bases matching TRBD1. The ends lost 3 bases at V and 1 base at J; junction bases unmatched: 1. The CDR3 contains 14 residues. In germline, CDR1 is KGHSH, CDR2 LQKENI. CDR3 protein: CASSPGTGNTEAFF. The CDR3 DNA reads TGTGCCAGCTCACCTGGGACAGGGAACACTGAAGCTTTCTTT.

The CDR3, as DNA: TGTGCCAGCAGTGAGACTGAACGGTACGTC. Its protein product is CASSETERYV. The chain couples TRBV6-1 to TRBJ2-7; D remains unclear. From germline, CDR1 is MNHNS and CDR2 SASEGT. The CDR3 runs 10 residues. V dropped 3 bases and J dropped 12 bases, with 9 bases sitting between them.

The chain combines TRBV7-9 with TRBJ2-3; D is perhaps TRBD1 (5 bases). Germline V CDR1 and CDR2: SEHNR, FQNEAQ (reference sequence). The ends were cut back, 2 bases at V and 5 bases at J, with 11 bases in the middle. CDR3 size: 14 residues. The CDR3 DNA sequence: TGTGCCAGCAGCTTACTACAGGTCGAAGATACGCAGTATTTT. Translating gives CASSLLQVEDTQYF. Together with reference TRBV7-9 and TRBJ2-3, the CDR3 gives the full variable domain: DTGVSQNPRHKITKRGQNVTFRCDPISEHNRLYWYRQTLGQGPEFLTYFQNEAQLEKSRLLSDRFSAERPKGSFSTLEIQRTEQGDSAMYLCASSLLQVEDTQYFGPGTRLTVL.

This clone has just one count. This chain links TRBV18 with TRBJ2-2, with TRBD1 as a possible D gene (7 bases). The germline V and J ends were trimmed by 3 bases and 7 bases, with 15 bases remaining between them. This CDR3 comprises 15 residues. Germline V gene data show CDR1 as KGHSH and CDR2 as LQKENI. The CDR3 nucleotides read TGTGCCAGCTCACCGATCGGGGGACAGCTCGGGGAGCTGTTTTTT. It is translated as CASSPIGGQLGELFF.

In its sample, this clone was seen once. The CDR3: CASRREVATNEKLFF. The DNA for the CDR3 is TGTGCCAGCAGACGCGAAGTCGCAACTAATGAAAAACTGTTTTTT. This sequence joins TRBV2 and TRBJ1-4; no firm D call. This CDR3 spans 15 amino acids. With 6 bases removed from V and 0 bases from J, the gap between germline ends came to 11 bases. Per germline, CDR1 SNHLY and CDR2 FYNNEI.

V is TRBV19 and J is TRBJ2-2, with 9 bases lining up with TRBD1. CDR1 is LNHDA, CDR2 SQIVND, per germline (reference sequence). This CDR3 comprises 16 residues. The V segment lost 4 bases and the J segment 1 base; nucleotides outside the gene matches: 4. The DNA of the CDR3 is TGTGCCAGTAGTAGGGGACAGGGAGGGAACACCGGGGAGCTGTTTTTT. Its translation is CASSRGQGGNTGELFF. The entire variable domain, with the rest obtained from reference TRBV19 and TRBJ2-2, is as follows: DGGITQSPKYLFRKEGQNVTLSCEQNLNHDAMYWYRQDPGQGLRLIYYSQIVNDFQKGDIAEGYSVSREKKESFPLTVTSAQKNPTAFYLCASSRGQGGNTGELFFGEGSRLTVL.

This rearrangement joins TRBV10-3 to TRBJ2-1; 11 bases are shared with TRBD2. CDR1 and CDR2 (germline): ENHRY, SYGVKD. The V gene end was trimmed by 6 bases and the J gene end by 4 bases; junction bases not matched to a gene: 5. The CDR3 has 15 amino acids. The DNA of the CDR3 is TGTGCCATCAGCCCGGGACTAGCGGATTACAATGAGCAGTTCTTC. Translated: CAISPGLADYNEQFF.

The chain carries TRBV30 and TRBJ1-5; possibly TRBD1 for D (6 bases). V lost 5 bases to trimming and J lost 0 bases, with 8 bases between them. The CDR3 spans 13 residues. Germline values: CDR1 GTSNPN, CDR2 SVGIG (reference sequence). CDR3 nucleotide sequence: TGTGCCTGGGCGACAGGTAGCAATCAGCCCCAGCATTTT. As protein: CAWATGSNQPQHF.

The genes are TRBV24-1 and TRBJ1-5, with 7 bases identical to TRBD1. Germline CDR1 KGHDR, CDR2 SFDVKD. The CDR3 spans 17 residues. With 4 bases clipped from V and 2 bases from J, the junction kept 10 bases outside the gene matches. This CDR3 reads CATSDHLTGDGNQPQHF. For the CDR3, the DNA is TGTGCCACCAGTGACCACCTAACAGGGGATGGCAATCAGCCCCAGCATTTT.

The rearrangement links TRBV6-6 to TRBJ2-3; 10 positions match TRBD2. CDR1 and CDR2 (germline): MNHNY, SVGAGI (reference sequence). CDR3 size: 17 residues. The ends lost 5 bases at V and 3 bases at J; junction bases unmatched: 11. CDR3 region: CASSLRASGGKTDTQYF. The CDR3 DNA reads as TGTGCCAGCAGTCTCCGGGCTAGCGGGGGAAAGACAGATACGCAGTATTTT.

V and J are TRBV18 and TRBJ1-1, with D hard to call. Trimming left V 5 bases short and J 10 bases short, with 14 bases between. The CDR3 is made up of 12 amino acids. Germline CDR1 is KGHSH and CDR2 is LQKENI. The CDR3 coding sequence is TGTGCCAGCTCAGCCCAATCCGGGAGAGCTTTCTTT. Translation: CASSAQSGRAFF.